This T cell receptor (beta chain) was sequenced in a study of cytomegalovirus exposure and HLA in healthy donors. Whole-study context: Most donors, roughly 84% of over 300 genotyped, fell in the Caucasian-associated ancestry cluster. Findings of the study overall: Productive status was seen about 90% or about 30% of the time for most TCR beta V segments in an earlier analysis. An ancestry cluster, one associated with Asian ancestry, reportedly showed fewer N-insertions than the approximately 650-donor mean in a later analysis.

Though nominally healthy at sampling, donors likely had unrecorded immune exposures. The germline V gene has CDR1 GTSNPN and CDR2 SVGIG (reference sequence). CDR3 length: 14 residues. Trimming shortened V by 5 bases and J by 2 bases, and 10 bases separated the two germline ends. The primer mix had 60 Vbeta and 13 Jbeta primers. Using immunoSEQ multiplex PCR, the repertoire was profiled, and TCRdb retains in-frame clones only, with some absent. The repertoire consists of fewer than 65,000 clones, with approximately 71% occurring once and the leading ten covering 5.4%. Concerning this clone: Its matching antigen is unknown.

Sequencing was performed on PBMCs. The clonotype comes from a man over 45 in good health and CMV-seronegative. The gene calls are TRBV30 and TRBJ2-6; maybe TRBD1 (5 bases). CDR3: CAWGALPGANVLTF. Here the CDR3 DNA reads TGTGCCTGGGGGGCCCTGCCTGGGGCCAACGTCCTGACTTTC.